These 20 T cell receptor beta chains share one sample of origin, sequenced in a study of CD8 T cells in ankylosing spondylitis. Study-wide points: Seemingly distinctive of ankylosing spondylitis blood was a TCR beta motif formed by eight highly homologous variants.

These receptors' antigens are unknown. TCRdb reanalysed the 5' RACE reads using MiXCR and keeps one entry per CDR3 protein. The data show about 540,000 distinct CDR3 sequences, 10% to 15% seen once. Sequenced input: blood, either unsorted or a sorted T cell fraction (not recorded which). The receptors come from a male donor with ankylosing spondylitis.

This clonotype was counted many times. This chain links TRBV7-9 with TRBJ1-2; D not resolved. This CDR3 is built from 11 residues. Trimming removed 0 bases from V and 6 bases from J, with 2 bases in between. Germline-derived CDR1 and CDR2 are SEHNR and FQNEAQ (reference sequence). The CDR3 reads CASSLADGYTF. The CDR3 DNA follows: TGTGCCAGCAGCTTAGCGGATGGCTACACCTTC.

In its sample, this clonotype was seen a few times. The V and J genes are TRBV20-1 and TRBJ1-6, with D possibly being TRBD1 (5 bases). The germline V and J ends were trimmed by 0 bases and 0 bases, with 12 bases remaining between them. CDR1 is DFQATT, CDR2 SNEGSKA, per germline (reference sequence). The CDR3 extends over 17 amino acids. CDR3 loop: CSARDPGMGSYNSPLHF. Written as DNA, the CDR3 is TGCAGTGCTAGAGATCCAGGGATGGGCTCCTATAATTCACCCCTCCACTTT.

The chain has TRBV30 and TRBJ2-3; D gene unclear. V was clipped by 0 bases and J by 5 bases, with 9 bases between them. Germline lookup yields CDR1 GTSNPN and CDR2 SVGIG (reference sequence). The CDR3 covers 13 residues. CDR3 sequence reads: CAWSVLDRDTQYF. CDR3 coding DNA: TGTGCCTGGAGTGTACTTGATAGAGATACGCAGTATTTT.

The chain couples TRBV20-1 to TRBJ2-5, with D unresolved. The CDR3 consists of 12 residues. V was shortened by 3 bases and J by 4 bases, with 9 bases between the two germline ends. Germline V CDR1 and CDR2: DFQATT, SNEGSKA (reference sequence). This CDR3 is CSASVLRETQYF. CDR3 DNA sequence: TGCAGTGCTAGTGTGCTACGAGAGACCCAGTACTTC.

This clonotype has at least ten counts. The V call is TRBV5-4, the J call TRBJ2-2; the D gene is possibly TRBD2 (5 bases). Germline-derived CDR1 and CDR2 are SGHNT and YYREEE (reference sequence). The CDR3 spans 16 residues. Between the trimmed V and J ends, which lost 4 bases and 4 bases, there was a span of 17 bases. The CDR3 coding sequence is TGTGCCAGCAGCCCTAGCCCACTAGGGCGCACCGGGGAGCTGTTTTTT. Translating gives CASSPSPLGRTGELFF.

This clonotype has more than one count but fewer than ten. The V and J genes are TRBV6-1 and TRBJ2-7; 8 bases map to TRBD1. CDR1 and CDR2 from the germline V gene are MNHNS and SASEGT. There are 15 residues in the CDR3. After removal of 2 bases from V and 5 bases from J, the junction contained 8 bases not matched to a gene. DNA for the CDR3: TGTGCCAGCAGTGAAAGGGCAGGGGGCTTCAACGAGCAGTACGTC. Residues: CASSERAGGFNEQYV.

This clonotype was counted only a few times. The chain carries TRBV6-2 or TRBV6-3 and TRBJ2-7; 7 bases are shared with TRBD1. The CDR3 totals 15 residues. Looked up from germline, CDR1 is MNHEY and CDR2 is SVGEGT. The ends lost 6 bases at V and 6 bases at J; junction bases unmatched: 14. CDR3 DNA sequence: TGTGCCAGCAGCCCACGGGGACAGATCTCATCCGAGCAGTACGTC. Its translation is CASSPRGQISSEQYV.

The chain recombines TRBV20-1 with TRBJ2-7; 16 bases are shared with TRBD2. There are 16 residues in the CDR3. The V and J ends lost 3 bases and 4 bases, in that order; junction bases with no gene match: 6. Per the germline V gene, CDR1 is DFQATT and CDR2 is SNEGSKA (reference sequence). CDR3 nucleotide sequence: TGCAGTGCTAGGGGACTAGCGGGAGGGCCTTTATACGAGCAGTACGTC. Translating gives CSARGLAGGPLYEQYV.

This clonotype occurred many times. The rearrangement joins TRBV12-3 or TRBV12-4 to TRBJ1-2; D remains unclear. The CDR3 sequence is 12 residues long. Trimming pared 3 bases from V and 8 bases from J, leaving 10 bases between. The CDR3 nucleotides read TGTGCCAGCAGTTTTGAAGGGCGCGGCTACACCTTC. Encoded protein: CASSFEGRGYTF.

The V call is TRBV7-2, the J call TRBJ2-3; no clear D gene. The V end lost 5 bases, the J end lost 1 base, and 13 bases lay between the germline ends. There are 15 residues in the CDR3. Germline V gene lookup returns CDR1 SGHTA and CDR2 FQGNSA. The chain's CDR3 is CASSRSGSRTDTQYF. CDR3 nucleotide sequence: TGTGCCAGCAGCCGTAGTGGGTCCCGCACAGATACGCAGTATTTT. The entire variable domain, with the rest obtained from reference TRBV7-2 and TRBJ2-3, is as follows: GAGVSQSPSNKVTEKGKDVELRCDPISGHTALYWYRQSLGQGLEFLIYFQGNSAPDKSGLPSDRFSAERTGGSVSTLTIQRTQQEDSAVYLCASSRSGSRTDTQYFGPGTRLTVL.

This clonotype was counted a few times. The V gene is TRBV20-1, the J gene TRBJ2-1; no firm D call. CDR1 DFQATT and CDR2 SNEGSKA come from the germline V gene (reference sequence). This CDR3 spans 14 amino acids. V was pared by 5 bases and J by 5 bases, with 16 bases between. The CDR3 bases are TGCAGTGCTCCCGCCCGGACCCCAAACAATGAGCAGTTCTTC. It encodes CSAPARTPNNEQFF.

This clonotype was picked up a small number of times. The chain is built from TRBV4-1 and TRBJ2-7; 8 bases match TRBD2. CDR1 and CDR2 from the germline V gene are MGHRA and YSYEKL. Trimming took 2 bases from V and 1 from J; bases not matched to a gene: 7. This CDR3 comprises 16 residues. CDR3 residues: CASSQRGGDSSYEQYV. The CDR3 DNA follows: TGCGCCAGCAGCCAACGGGGGGGCGATTCTTCCTACGAGCAGTACGTC.

The chain uses TRBV24-1 and TRBJ2-1; the D is unclear. Per germline, CDR1 KGHDR and CDR2 SFDVKD. The CDR3 runs 11 residues. The V end was cut by 3 bases, the J end by 6 bases, with 2 bases between. CDR3 region: CATSDVNEQFF. CDR3 in DNA: TGTGCCACCAGTGATGTCAATGAGCAGTTCTTC.

The chain carries TRBV5-5 and TRBJ2-3; TRBD1 aligns across 8 bases. J was trimmed by 1 base and V by 2 bases; bases with no gene match: 6. CDR3 length: 16 amino acids. CDR1 is SGHKS and CDR2 is YYEKEE in the germline V gene (reference sequence). CDR3 protein: CASSFGRQGRTDTQYF. The CDR3 region has the DNA TGTGCCAGCAGCTTTGGACGACAGGGGCGCACAGATACGCAGTATTTT.

This clonotype showed up just a few times. This rearrangement joins TRBV19 to TRBJ1-5, with TRBD1 identical over 8 bases. J was trimmed by 6 bases and V by 5 bases; bases with no gene match: 6. The CDR3 contains 14 residues. From germline, CDR1 is LNHDA and CDR2 SQIVND (reference sequence). Here the CDR3 reads CASSLTGEVQPQHF. The CDR3 nucleotides are TGTGCCAGTAGTTTGACAGGGGAGGTTCAGCCCCAGCATTTT.

The rearrangement joins TRBV5-1 to TRBJ2-7; tentatively, D is TRBD2 (5 bases). CDR3 size: 13 residues. V was trimmed by 4 bases and J by 5 bases, leaving 13 bases between them. Per germline, CDR1 SGHRS and CDR2 YFSETQ. CDR3 coding DNA: TGCGCCAGCAGCGACGGGGTGGGAGACGAGCAGTACTTC. It is translated as CASSDGVGDEQYF. The full variable domain, rest sourced from reference TRBV5-1 and TRBJ2-7, is KAGVTQTPRYLIKTRGQQVTLSCSPISGHRSVSWYQQTPGQGLQFLFEYFSETQRNKGNFPGRFSGRQFSNSRSEMNVSTLELGDSALYLCASSDGVGDEQYFGPGTRLTVT.

In this sample, this clonotype turned up a few times. The gene calls are TRBV7-8 and TRBJ1-3, with D tentatively TRBD1 (6 bases). Trimming cost V 4 bases and J 4 bases, with 26 bases left between them. This CDR3 region has 19 residues. Germline values: CDR1 SGHVS, CDR2 FQNEAQ. CDR3 sequence reads: CASSSFRGTTTSTGNTIYF. DNA for the CDR3: TGTGCCAGCAGCTCGTTCAGGGGAACGACCACTAGTACAGGAAACACCATATATTTT.

This clonotype was counted a few times. V usage is TRBV7-2 and J usage is TRBJ2-7; D possibly corresponds to TRBD2 (5 bases). Germline loops: CDR1 SGHTA, CDR2 FQGNSA. V gave up 1 base and J gave up 3 bases, with 7 bases separating them. The CDR3 has 13 residues. This chain's CDR3 is CASSLEDYYEQYV. Here the CDR3 DNA reads TGTGCCAGCAGCTTAGAAGACTACTACGAGCAGTACGTC.

The chain joins TRBV30 to TRBJ2-5; 10 bases agree with TRBD2. Unmatched junction bases numbered 6, after V lost 4 bases and J lost 4 bases. The length of the CDR3 is 14 residues. Germline assignment: CDR1 GTSNPN and CDR2 SVGIG (reference sequence). DNA of the CDR3: TGTGCCTGGAATACTTTAGCGGGAGGAGAGACCCAGTACTTC. Translating gives CAWNTLAGGETQYF.

V gene TRBV7-8 combines with J gene TRBJ1-4, with 9 nucleotides matching TRBD1. CDR3 length equals 14 residues. CDR1 and CDR2 from the germline V gene are SGHVS and FQNEAQ. The V segment lost 5 bases and the J segment 6 bases; nucleotides outside the gene matches: 4. The CDR3 DNA sequence: TGTGCCAGCAGCCGGGGGGACAGGGATGAAAAACTGTTTTTT. It is translated as CASSRGDRDEKLFF.